The 9 T cell receptor beta chains in this list originate from one sample, sequenced in a study of CD8 T cells in Susac syndrome. Random hexamers were used to reverse transcribe roughly 0.45 to 1 ug of RNA. TCRdb reanalysed the immunoSEQ multiplex PCR reads using MiXCR and keeps one entry per CDR3 protein. The sample lists 180,000 or so distinct CDR3 sequences, approximately 96% occurring once. The sequenced sample consisted of CD4+ T cells from PBMCs. These TCRs come from a human donor in good health.

The rearrangement links TRBV10-3 to TRBJ2-3; no firm D call. CDR3 size: 12 residues. Germline V gene sequence: CDR1 ENHRY, CDR2 SYGVKD. Trimming removed 0 bases at V and 5 bases at J, with 3 bases between. In DNA, the CDR3 is TGTGCCATCAGTGAGTCGGTAGATACGCAGTATTTT. Its protein product is CAISESVDTQYF.

This clonotype was found a few times. The genes are TRBV5-4 and TRBJ2-5; maybe TRBD1 (6 bases). Trimming pared 4 bases from V and 5 bases from J, leaving 12 bases between. The CDR3 totals 13 residues. The germline gives CDR1 SGHNT, CDR2 YYREEE (reference sequence). CDR3 coding DNA: TGTGCCAGCAGCCCCGGACAGCGGGAGACCCAGTACTTC. Its protein is CASSPGQRETQYF. The whole variable domain, filled in from reference TRBV5-4 and TRBJ2-5, reads ETGVTQSPTHLIKTRGQQVTLRCSSQSGHNTVSWYQQALGQGPQFIFQYYREEENGRGNFPPRFSGLQFPNYSSELNVNALELDDSALYLCASSPGQRETQYFGPGTRLLVL.

The chain uses TRBV5-1 and TRBJ2-3; 7 bases match TRBD2. Trimming took 4 bases from V and 3 from J; bases not matched to a gene: 11. Germline V CDR1 and CDR2: SGHRS, YFSETQ. This CDR3 contains 16 residues. The CDR3 DNA reads TGCGCCAGCAGCATACAGAGCGGGGTTGGAACAGATACGCAGTATTTT. It specifies CASSIQSGVGTDTQYF.

The V gene is TRBV6-1, the J gene TRBJ1-4, with unresolved D. The germline CDR1 and CDR2 sequences are MNHNS and SASEGT. There are 13 residues in the CDR3. The V gene lost 6 bases and the J gene lost 4 bases, with 9 bases spanning the gap. The CDR3 reads CASSPWDNEKLFF. CDR3 bases: TGTGCCAGCAGCCCGTGGGATAATGAAAAACTGTTTTTT.

The V call is TRBV4-2, the J call TRBJ1-5; 7 bases are a match to TRBD1. V shed 0 bases, J shed 9 bases, and the junction held 8 bases outside the gene matches. Germline V gene lookup returns CDR1 LGHNA and CDR2 YNFKEQ. The CDR3 is made up of 15 amino acids. DNA for the CDR3: TGTGCCAGCAGCCAAGAAGCAGGGGGAAGTTTGCCCCAGCATTTT. This gives the protein CASSQEAGGSLPQHF.

This rearrangement joins TRBV19 to TRBJ2-3; D is uncertain. The V and J ends lost 5 bases and 0 bases respectively, with 9 bases between them. Germline V CDR1 and CDR2: LNHDA, SQIVND (reference sequence). The CDR3 runs 14 residues. The CDR3 DNA reads TGTGCCAGTAGTGGCGGACGTAGCACAGATACGCAGTATTTT. It codes for CASSGGRSTDTQYF. The complete variable domain, with remaining parts taken from reference TRBV19 and TRBJ2-3, reads DGGITQSPKYLFRKEGQNVTLSCEQNLNHDAMYWYRQDPGQGLRLIYYSQIVNDFQKGDIAEGYSVSREKKESFPLTVTSAQKNPTAFYLCASSGGRSTDTQYFGPGTRLTVL.

The count of this clonotype is one. The chain joins TRBV27 to TRBJ1-2, with 12 bases fitting TRBD1. Germline loops: CDR1 MNHEY, CDR2 SMNVEV (reference sequence). V was clipped by 6 bases and J by 0 bases; unmatched bases: 5. The CDR3 consists of 16 residues. This CDR3 reads CASSLGTGGANYGYTF. In nucleotides, the CDR3 is TGTGCCAGCAGCCTCGGGACAGGGGGCGCTAACTATGGCTACACCTTC.

The chain has TRBV5-1 and TRBJ2-3; D is unclear. CDR3 length equals 14 residues. The germline gives CDR1 SGHRS, CDR2 YFSETQ. Deletions cut 7 bases from V and 2 bases from J, with 14 bases between. CDR3 bases: TGCGCCAGCGGGGTTAGCAAACCCACAGATACGCAGTATTTT. As protein: CASGVSKPTDTQYF.

The chain recombines TRBV18 with TRBJ1-6; tentatively, D is TRBD1 (5 bases). Per germline, CDR1 KGHSH and CDR2 LQKENI. This CDR3 is built from 13 residues. V lost 6 bases, J lost 7 bases, and 10 bases lay in between. In DNA form, the CDR3 reads TGTGCCAGCTCCCCCGGGGGAAATTCACCCCTCCACTTT. This codes for CASSPGGNSPLHF.